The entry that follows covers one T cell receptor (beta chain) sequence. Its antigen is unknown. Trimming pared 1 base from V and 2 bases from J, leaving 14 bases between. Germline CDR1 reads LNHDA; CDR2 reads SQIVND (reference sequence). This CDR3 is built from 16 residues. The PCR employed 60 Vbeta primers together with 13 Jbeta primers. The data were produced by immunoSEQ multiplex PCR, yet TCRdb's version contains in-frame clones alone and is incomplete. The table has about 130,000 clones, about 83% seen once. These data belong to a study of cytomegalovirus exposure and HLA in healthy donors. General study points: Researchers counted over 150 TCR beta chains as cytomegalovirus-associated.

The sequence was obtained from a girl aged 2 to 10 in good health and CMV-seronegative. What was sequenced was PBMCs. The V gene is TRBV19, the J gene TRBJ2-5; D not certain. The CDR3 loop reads CASSIGQTRYQETQYF. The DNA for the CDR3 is TGTGCCAGTAGTATAGGACAAACCCGATATCAAGAGACCCAGTACTTC.